This TCR beta chain was captured by sequencing in a study of blood T cell repertoires in COVID-19. Profiling relied on immunoSEQ multiplex PCR, and the TCRdb table lists in-frame clones only, not all of them. Altogether some 46,000 clones are present, about 70% being singletons, with the ten largest covering around 60%. Sequenced sample: peripheral blood. The sequence derives from a man older than 75 with acute or convalescent COVID-19.

CDR3 in amino acids: CASRFPGAGNQPQHF. CDR3 nucleotide sequence: TGTGCCAGCAGATTCCCAGGGGCAGGGAATCAGCCCCAGCATTTT. This sequence joins TRBV28 and TRBJ1-5; a possible D gene is TRBD1 (6 bases). V lost 6 bases and J 4 bases, leaving 16 bases between the germline ends. This CDR3 is built from 15 residues. Germline values: CDR1 MDHEN, CDR2 SYDVKM.